Below, one T cell receptor beta chain is given with its context. Method: immunoSEQ multiplex PCR; TCRdb's copy keeps in-frame clones and lacks some. This sample has more than 70,000 clones; 94% occur once, and the top ten carry 2.8%. The data were obtained in a study of control samples from healthy donors and cancer patients. The CDR3 consists of 12 residues. CDR1 and CDR2 from the germline V gene are SEHNR and FQNEAQ (reference sequence). V dropped 10 bases and J dropped 5 bases, with 14 bases sitting between them. This receptor was obtained from a woman aged 25-40 years in good health. The chain combines TRBV7-9 with TRBJ1-1, with TRBD1 as a possible D gene (5 bases). Material: blood. The CDR3 DNA follows: TGTGCCACCATGACTCAGGGTACTGAAGCTTTCTTT. Translating it yields CATMTQGTEAFF.